This T cell receptor (beta chain) comes out of a study of T cells in localized non-small cell lung cancer. Points from the study as a whole: In adjacent lung appeared a median around 62 of the top 100 tumor clones.

On this clone: Its antigen is currently unknown.

Clones were sequenced by immunoSEQ multiplex PCR, and TCRdb holds only the in-frame ones, with some missing. The data contain tens of thousands of clones, approximately 91% of them singletons. The source of this sequence is a man aged 40 to 70 with stage I squamous cell lung carcinoma. Specimen: peripheral blood, collected before any cancer treatment.

CDR3: CASSPTQGAGYEQYF. The DNA for the CDR3 is TGTGCCAGCTCACCAACTCAGGGGGCAGGGTACGAGCAGTACTTC. The genes are TRBV18 and TRBJ2-7; 8 bases fit TRBD1. The V and J ends lost 2 bases and 4 bases, in that order; junction bases with no gene match: 7. The CDR3 has 15 residues. From germline, CDR1 is KGHSH and CDR2 LQKENI. The full variable domain, rest sourced from reference TRBV18 and TRBJ2-7, is NAGVMQNPRHLVRRRGQEARLRCSPMKGHSHVYWYRQLPEEGLKFMVYLQKENIIDESGMPKERFSAEFPKEGPSILRIQQVVRGDSAAYFCASSPTQGAGYEQYFGPGTRLTVT.